Described below is a single TCR beta chain sequence and its context. Per the original methods: The authors estimated nucleated cell counts from reference gene primer amplification. Method: immunoSEQ multiplex PCR; TCRdb's copy keeps in-frame clones and lacks some. Clone size and V and J calls were adopted from that table, with D and trimming inferred from the DNA. Of about 49,000 clones listed, around 87% were seen once; the top ten hold approximately 5.1%. This record belongs to a study of blood T cell repertoires in COVID-19. Study details: The study drew acute and convalescent COVID-19 samples from the United States, Italy and Spain. The cDNA or gDNA used as material had been derived from T cells, B-cell-depleted T cells, or PBMCs.

Per the germline V gene, CDR1 is GTSNPN and CDR2 is SVGIG (reference sequence). This CDR3 region has 15 residues. The V end was cut by 2 bases, the J end by 0 bases, with 11 bases between. The clonotype originates from a human donor in a cohort sampled during active COVID-19. This rearrangement joins TRBV30 to TRBJ2-4, with a weak D call TRBD1 (5 bases). Specimen: peripheral blood. CDR3 DNA sequence: TGTGCCTGGAGTTCCCCCGGACAAGCCAAAAACATTCAGTACTTC. It is translated as CAWSSPGQAKNIQYF.